A single sample gave rise to the 6 T cell receptor beta chains below, sequenced in a study of shared clonotypes between healthy human individuals. Method: immunoSEQ multiplex PCR; TCRdb's copy keeps in-frame clones and lacks some. The table shows just over 2,000,000 clones, with 95% occurring only once. The source material was naive CD4+ T cells sorted from blood. Subset here: CD45RA+ positively selected. The source of these receptors is a man younger than 30 in good health.

The V call is TRBV27, the J call TRBJ2-1, with D unresolved. V was cut by 5 bases and J by 1 base, with 21 bases left in between. From germline, CDR1 is MNHEY and CDR2 SMNVEV (reference sequence). The CDR3 is made up of 18 amino acids. The CDR3 is CASSPLPAVQSSYNEQFF. As DNA, the CDR3 is TGTGCCAGCAGTCCTCTCCCTGCTGTGCAGTCTTCCTACAATGAGCAGTTCTTC.

This chain uses TRBV29-1 with TRBJ2-1; the D gene is possibly TRBD1 (5 bases). Germline V gene data show CDR1 as SQVTM and CDR2 as ANQGSEA. CDR3 size: 12 residues. V shed 4 bases and J shed 10 bases, with 14 bases lying between them. CDR3 amino acids: CSVVLSGAEQFF. The CDR3 DNA reads as TGCAGCGTTGTCCTGTCTGGGGCCGAGCAGTTCTTC.

The J gene is TRBJ2-2, the V gene TRBV7-9; D might be TRBD2 (6 bases). Germline V lookup: CDR1 SEHNR, CDR2 FQNEAQ (reference sequence). This CDR3 has 15 amino acids. With 5 bases removed from V and 1 base from J, the gap between germline ends came to 11 bases. Here the CDR3 reads CASSPRRENTGELFF. CDR3 nucleotides: TGTGCCAGCAGCCCACGGCGGGAGAACACCGGGGAGCTGTTTTTT.

This chain connects TRBV6-6 to TRBJ2-3, with D maybe TRBD2 (5 bases). Germline CDR1 and CDR2: MNHNY and SVGAGI (reference sequence). The V end was cut by 0 bases, the J end by 6 bases, with 16 bases between. The CDR3 is 16 residues long. As DNA, the CDR3 is TGTGCCAGCAGTTACTCTGGCGGGCCACGGTTGGATACGCAGTATTTT. The encoded protein is CASSYSGGPRLDTQYF.

V and J are TRBV18 and TRBJ2-7; perhaps TRBD1 as D (6 bases). Trimming removed 6 bases from V and 0 bases from J, with 15 bases in between. The germline CDR1 and CDR2 sequences are KGHSH and LQKENI. The CDR3 length is 15 residues. Here the CDR3 reads CASSPSWDISYEQYF. In nucleotides, the CDR3 is TGTGCCAGCTCGCCATCCTGGGACATCTCCTACGAGCAGTACTTC.

V gene TRBV5-4 combines with J gene TRBJ2-1, with a possible D match to TRBD2 (5 bases). Germline V CDR1 and CDR2: SGHNT, YYREEE (reference sequence). The ends were cut back, 0 bases at V and 2 bases at J, with 9 bases in the middle. The CDR3 has 15 residues. The CDR3 DNA reads TGTGCCAGCAGCTTGGATTCGGGAACCTACAATGAGCAGTTCTTC. This sequence encodes CASSLDSGTYNEQFF.